This TCR beta chain was documented in a study of cytomegalovirus exposure and HLA in healthy donors (dated by TCRdb to the late 2010s). In the study overall: According to an earlier analysis of 587 of the donors, 150 million to 200 million T cells yielded 120 million or so unique TCR beta sequences and approximately 280 Gb of sequence data. An early release covering 500 to 750 HLA-typed donors comprised about 300 gigabases of sequencing data and some 79 million unique TCR sequences. Of the roughly 410 genotyped donors, 70% to 90% were placed in the genetic ancestry cluster associated with self-reported Caucasian donors. The study was designed to test whether signatures of past pathogen exposure could be identified by cataloging public T cell receptors. The study profiled the T cell repertoires of hundreds of subjects by immunosequencing and related them to cytomegalovirus serostatus. A separate validation cohort of roughly 120 different subjects was used in addition to the 666-subject first cohort. The study combined high-throughput TCR immunosequencing, statistical association of individual TCRs with disease status, and machine learning to predict cytomegalovirus infection status. In a later analysis, previously published TCR beta repertoires from 550 to 700 donors were re-analyzed and high-resolution HLA genotyping was added so that TCR occurrence patterns could be studied. Rather than drawing on any new phenotypic data, the later analysis identified candidate immune exposures from TCR beta sequences and the way those sequences occurred across donors. To decide whether each TCR beta V gene segment behaved as functional or pseudogenic, an earlier analysis of several hundred of the donors relied on high-throughput TCR beta sequencing. Alongside the repertoire data, information on donor age, sex, ethnicity and CMV serostatus was compiled. In a later genetic analysis, genome-wide SNP genotypes for about three fifths of the 666 donors were used, and that subset was treated as a discovery cohort. Every repertoire in the discovery cohort had been generated on one and the same sequencing platform. Both class I and class II loci were covered by HLA typing, at four-digit resolution. Typing coverage differed by locus: A, B, C, DRB1 and DQB1 were typed in about 620-630 donors, DQA1 in 500 to 550, DPA1 in some 600, and DPB1 in 472. Roughly 5 DR-DQ haplotypes were handled as single units for association and clustering because linkage in the cohort was strong. Among under 450 genotyped donors of the cohort, an average of about 240,000 unique TCR beta nucleotide sequences were sequenced per donor, around 20% of them non-productive.

A word on this clone: Its specific antigen is unknown. No base quality values were provided; no much bigger clone lies one nucleotide off.

The library came from the immunoSEQ multiplex PCR assay. For the multiplex PCR, a mixture combining 60 forward primers for TCR Vbeta segments and 13 reverse primers for TCR Jbeta segments was used. Amplification of the CDR3 region of rearranged TCR beta genes was performed with a multiplex PCR assay on genomic DNA. The amplified TCR beta libraries were sequenced on the Illumina HiSeq System as 87-base-pair reads. From the authors' description of their analysis: A later analysis tallied about 77 million unique TCR beta chains across the 666 repertoires, and around 12 million of those chains were shared by two or more donors. To remove PCR and sequencing errors, raw reads were error-corrected and collapsed into unique sequences using a nearest-neighbor algorithm that merged closely related sequences. To assign V, D and J gene segments, CDR3 sequences were aligned to IMGT reference sequences. For a sequence to be retained, at least a six-nucleotide match to both a V gene segment and a J gene segment was required. A rearrangement was called productive if the CDR3 had no stop codons and remained in frame with V and J, and every other rearrangement was called non-productive. Following IMGT convention, CDR3 was defined as the stretch from the second conserved V-encoded cysteine to the conserved J-encoded phenylalanine. In an earlier analysis of around 600 of the donors, sequences lacking an unambiguous match to a single V gene segment were excluded. In an earlier analysis of 587 of the donors, a V segment was called functional when productive rearrangements were above 56.7%, and segregating when the standard deviation between donors exceeded 5%. To diagnose cytomegalovirus status from the catalog of TCR beta chain sequences, a statistical classification framework was built. A later analysis assigned V and J genes by comparing TCR nucleotide sequences with IMGT/GENE-DB human TR gene sequences. A later analysis assigned CDR3 sequences and most-parsimonious VDJ recombination scenarios with the TCRdist pipeline. In a later analysis, each TCR beta chain was defined by its CDR3 amino acid sequence together with its V-gene family, and reads without a unique V-gene family were excluded. A later analysis removed 550 to 650 highly shared, low-generation-probability nucleotide sequences to deal with suspected cross-contamination and a sequencing artifact. For each public chain, a later analysis derived a clonal expansion index from normalized ranks of inferred template counts within each repertoire. In a later analysis, generation probabilities were computed using a VDJ recombination model fitted to out-of-frame rearrangements, and the results were checked against IGoR. Hypergeometric tests were used in a later analysis to score TCR-TCR, TCR-HLA and TCR-CMV co-occurrence, with a repertoire-size bias correction applied to the TCR pairs. False discovery rates were estimated in a later analysis by permuting HLA or CMV assignments 20 times. A later analysis grouped co-occurring TCRs with DBSCAN, adding TCRdist sequence similarity when clustering within HLA-allele-positive subsets. Repertoires with fewer than 30,000 or more than 120,000 public chains, plus five repertoires with anomalous nucleotide sharing, were excluded from co-occurrence clustering. What TCRdb holds here is the immuneACCESS table cut down to in-frame rearrangements. Part of the clones is not present; checked against another copy, under half of the missing clones reflect an unresolved V gene, and the others are unexplained. The DNA was the basis for D and trimming; V, J and clone size are from that table. The sample table lists tens of thousands of clones, around 83% of them with a count of one. Over 15% of the sample belongs to the ten largest clones.

In total, 630 or so healthy bone marrow donors made up the cohort. At the time of sampling, all cohort members were nominally healthy, though unrecorded immune exposures were likely present. The donor was CMV seropositive and was included in the group of about 290 seropositive cohort members. Every donor gave a peripheral blood sample, and the peripheral blood mononuclear cells from that sample were used for TCR beta sequencing. The Qiagen DNeasy Blood Extraction Kit was used to extract genomic DNA from the blood cell samples. Broad study findings and their caveats: Most TCR sequences were seen in very few donors, while some public TCRs were found in many individuals. In an earlier analysis of some 550 of the donors, most TCR beta V segments were observed in productive rearrangements about 87% or about 30% of the time, broadly matching IMGT annotations. According to the authors, the approach could potentially be generalized to other disease states and immunological phenotypes. According to a later genetic analysis, donors in an Asian-associated ancestry cluster had fewer N-insertions in productive TCRs than the approximately 710-donor mean. Because some donors lacked HLA typing at each locus, the association tests relied only on the typed subset. The earlier analysis of approximately 590 of the donors excluded roughly 17 rarely observed V segments, including chromosome 9 orphons, because counts were too low. The classifier was reported to diagnose cytomegalovirus status with high specificity and sensitivity in both the original and validation cohorts. In a later analysis, HLA-associated TCR beta chains showed more clonal expansion and lower generation probabilities than non-associated chains that were equally common. Linkage disequilibrium might explain the correlated functional status among segregating V segments, but an unknown experimental factor could not be excluded. The sequencing pipeline was judged likely to have produced a cluster of highly shared sequence variants as a technical artifact. A further reported finding was that TCR beta sequences accurately predicted the HLA-A and HLA-B alleles for most subjects in the first cohort. A few of the identified cytomegalovirus-associated TCR beta chains were confirmed in vitro to be specific for cytomegalovirus antigens. In a later genetic analysis, a missense DCLRE1C variant was associated with V-gene and J-gene trimming of TCR beta chains, and the association was replicated in an independent cohort. According to a later analysis, TCR association rates differed among HLA loci, with DRB1 alleles showing the most associated TCRs and HLA-C alleles showing the fewest. Strong co-occurrence of HLA alleles, especially DR and DQ, made assigning TCR associations to individual alleles difficult. The presence/absence analyses assumed that sequencing depth was roughly uniform across donors, and that assumption may not be true. The study gave a list of about 170 TCR beta chains associated with cytomegalovirus. The cohort was sequenced for TCR beta chains only, and without alpha or paired-chain data the features that could be detected were limited. Most CMV-associated TCR beta chains appeared to be HLA-restricted in a later analysis, and the HLA associations seemed to be driven largely by CMV exposure. A later analysis reported that several top co-occurrence clusters appeared linked to parvovirus B19, influenza, CMV and Epstein-Barr virus. A later analysis associated 15,000 to 20,000 TCR beta sequences with specific HLA alleles at a false discovery rate of 0.05. Because the 87-base-pair reads could not distinguish some IMGT-functional V segments, including TRBV6-2 and TRBV6-3, those segments were excluded. Immune exposure information for the cohort was limited to CMV serostatus.

A distance of 16 bases separates the germline ends of V and J, which lose 3 bases and 1 base respectively. The germline V gene supplies CDR1 SGDLS and CDR2 YYNGEE. CDR3 length: 17 amino acids, cysteine to phenylalanine. Of all the DNA, just the CDR3 is kept, 51 bases in frame from base 1. The chain couples TRBV9 to TRBJ2-2; TRBD2 could be the D gene, as 5 bases match. The receptor comes from a man between 65 and 85 years old in good health and CMV-seropositive. The sample comprised PBMCs. The sequenced DNA is TGTGCCAGCAGCGCCTCTGGCAGAGGGAGGAACACCGGGGAGCTGTTTTTT. This sequence encodes CASSASGRGRNTGELFF.